A selection of T cell receptor beta chains follows, all from one sample in a study of control samples from healthy donors and cancer patients. Some clones are missing from TCRdb's copy, which holds only in-frame ones; the method was immunoSEQ multiplex PCR. The profile shows 200,000 or so clones, around 94% of them singletons. The sequenced sample was blood. The receptors derive from a man aged 45-65 years in good health. Each CDR3 is given with its conserved first and last residue. A D gene is named only where the DNA matches it firmly. A row's size may be missing; if present it is once, few, many or a size class.

abundance: once; j_gene: TRBJ2-5; len: 14; d_gene: -; v_gene: TRBV12-2; CDR3aa: CASRLRQVQETQYF; CDR3nt: TGTGCAAGTCGCTTAAGGCAGGTTCAAGAGACCCAGTACTTC
abundance: -; j_gene: TRBJ1-5; len: 15; d_gene: -; v_gene: TRBV19; CDR3aa: CASSTLEGSNQPQHF; CDR3nt: TGTGCCAGTAGTACCCTGGAGGGTAGCAATCAGCCCCAGCATTTT
abundance: -; j_gene: TRBJ1-1; len: 12; d_gene: -; v_gene: TRBV30; CDR3aa: CAWRHTNTEAFF; CDR3nt: TGTGCCTGGAGGCATACGAACACTGAAGCTTTCTTT
abundance: medium-sized; j_gene: TRBJ1-6; len: 17; d_gene: -; v_gene: TRBV11-2; CDR3aa: CASSLEAFLTANSPLHF; CDR3nt: TGTGCCAGCAGCTTAGAAGCCTTTCTAACCGCAAATTCACCCCTCCACTTT
abundance: -; j_gene: TRBJ1-4; len: 16; d_gene: -; v_gene: TRBV7-9; CDR3aa: CASSSPISGLSEKLFF; CDR3nt: TGTGCCAGCAGCTCGCCGATCTCCGGTTTAAGCGAAAAACTGTTTTTT
abundance: -; j_gene: TRBJ2-5; len: 16; d_gene: -; v_gene: TRBV6-5; CDR3aa: CASSYSISANQETQYF; CDR3nt: TGTGCCAGCAGTTACTCGATTAGCGCCAACCAAGAGACCCAGTACTTC
abundance: -; j_gene: TRBJ1-5; len: 13; d_gene: TRBD1; v_gene: TRBV6-5; CDR3aa: CASSRDRDQPQHF; CDR3nt: TGTGCCAGCAGCCGGGACAGGGACCAGCCCCAGCATTTT
abundance: once; j_gene: TRBJ2-1; len: 11; d_gene: -; v_gene: TRBV30; CDR3aa: CASDTSIEQFF; CDR3nt: TGTGCCTCGGACACGTCTATTGAGCAGTTCTTC
abundance: -; j_gene: TRBJ2-3; len: 17; d_gene: TRBD2; v_gene: TRBV4-3; CDR3aa: CASSQVGGGGSTDTQYF; CDR3nt: TGCGCCAGCAGCCAAGTCGGTGGCGGGGGGAGCACAGATACGCAGTATTTT
abundance: -; j_gene: TRBJ1-4; len: 15; d_gene: -; v_gene: TRBV6-5; CDR3aa: CASSYSRNENEKLFF; CDR3nt: TGTGCCAGCAGTTACTCGAGAAACGAAAATGAAAAACTGTTTTTT
abundance: -; j_gene: TRBJ1-2; len: 15; d_gene: TRBD1; v_gene: TRBV27; CDR3aa: CASSPRQGVLSGYTF; CDR3nt: TGTGCCAGCAGTCCCCGACAGGGGGTGTTGAGTGGCTACACCTTC
abundance: once; j_gene: TRBJ2-3; len: 17; d_gene: TRBD2; v_gene: TRBV24-1; CDR3aa: CAVANQRGHYSTDTQYF; CDR3nt: TGTGCCGTCGCGAACCAGCGGGGGCATTATAGCACAGATACGCAGTATTTT
abundance: -; j_gene: TRBJ2-2; len: 15; d_gene: -; v_gene: TRBV19; CDR3aa: CASSIVPGLGGELFF; CDR3nt: TGTGCCAGTAGTATAGTACCAGGCCTGGGCGGGGAGCTGTTTTTT
abundance: -; j_gene: TRBJ1-1; len: 14; d_gene: TRBD1; v_gene: TRBV2; CDR3aa: CASRASTGGTTAFF; CDR3nt: TGTGCCAGCAGGGCATCCACAGGGGGGACTACCGCTTTCTTT
abundance: -; j_gene: TRBJ2-3; len: 18; d_gene: TRBD2; v_gene: TRBV5-1; CDR3aa: CASFRTSGGPPPRNTQYF; CDR3nt: TGCGCCAGCTTCCGGACTAGCGGGGGCCCACCCCCCCGAAATACGCAGTATTTT
abundance: -; j_gene: TRBJ1-4; len: 12; d_gene: -; v_gene: TRBV4-3; CDR3aa: CASSLVGEKLFF; CDR3nt: TGCGCCAGCAGCCTAGTTGGTGAAAAACTGTTTTTT
abundance: -; j_gene: TRBJ1-3; len: 13; d_gene: -; v_gene: TRBV6-1; CDR3aa: CASSDLAGNTIYF; CDR3nt: TGTGCCAGCAGTGACCTTGCCGGAAACACCATATATTTT
abundance: -; j_gene: TRBJ2-2; len: 15; d_gene: TRBD1; v_gene: TRBV10-1; CDR3aa: CASSESTGGTGELFF; CDR3nt: TGCGCCAGCAGTGAGTCGACAGGGGGCACCGGGGAGCTGTTTTTT
abundance: -; j_gene: TRBJ2-2; len: 15; d_gene: TRBD2; v_gene: TRBV5-1; CDR3aa: CASSLAGLASGELFF; CDR3nt: TGCGCCAGCAGCTTGGCGGGACTAGCGTCCGGGGAGCTGTTTTTT
abundance: -; j_gene: TRBJ1-1; len: 15; d_gene: -; v_gene: TRBV10-1; CDR3aa: CASSEKFGGGSEAFF; CDR3nt: TGCGCCAGCAGTGAGAAATTCGGGGGGGGATCTGAAGCTTTCTTT
abundance: -; j_gene: TRBJ1-3; len: 13; d_gene: -; v_gene: TRBV5-1; CDR3aa: CASRGTSGNTIYF; CDR3nt: TGCGCCAGCAGGGGGACCTCTGGAAACACCATATATTTT
abundance: -; j_gene: TRBJ1-4; len: 15; d_gene: TRBD1; v_gene: TRBV19; CDR3aa: CASSKPGTGREKLFF; CDR3nt: TGTGCCAGTAGTAAGCCTGGGACAGGTCGGGAAAAACTGTTTTTT
abundance: -; j_gene: TRBJ2-1; len: 16; d_gene: TRBD1; v_gene: TRBV4-1; CDR3aa: CASRLEATGVLNEQFF; CDR3nt: TGCGCCAGCAGACTCGAGGCGACAGGGGTCCTTAATGAGCAGTTCTTC
abundance: -; j_gene: TRBJ1-2; len: 13; d_gene: TRBD1; v_gene: TRBV7-8; CDR3aa: CASRGQGLIGYTF; CDR3nt: TGTGCCAGTAGGGGACAGGGGTTGATTGGCTACACCTTC
abundance: -; j_gene: TRBJ1-5; len: 15; d_gene: -; v_gene: TRBV10-3; CDR3aa: CAISESGRDRQPQHF; CDR3nt: TGTGCCATCAGTGAGTCGGGAAGGGATCGTCAGCCCCAGCATTTT
abundance: few; j_gene: TRBJ1-3; len: 18; d_gene: -; v_gene: TRBV6-2/TRBV6-3; CDR3aa: CASSYSPGLEASGNTIYF; CDR3nt: TGTGCCAGCAGTTACTCCCCTGGCCTGGAGGCCTCTGGAAACACCATATATTTT
abundance: -; j_gene: TRBJ2-2; len: 16; d_gene: -; v_gene: TRBV11-3; CDR3aa: CASSSTGNRGTGELFF; CDR3nt: TGTGCCAGCAGCTCGACGGGGAATAGGGGCACCGGGGAGCTGTTTTTT
abundance: -; j_gene: TRBJ2-7; len: 15; d_gene: TRBD2; v_gene: TRBV3-1/TRBV3-2; CDR3aa: CASSNPRTSSHEQYF; CDR3nt: TGTGCCAGCAGTAACCCCCGGACTAGCTCCCACGAGCAGTACTTC
abundance: -; j_gene: TRBJ2-1; len: 15; d_gene: TRBD2; v_gene: TRBV5-1; CDR3aa: CASTLGGTTHNEQFF; CDR3nt: TGCGCCAGCACCCTGGGGGGGACTACACACAATGAGCAGTTCTTC
abundance: once; j_gene: TRBJ2-5; len: 14; d_gene: -; v_gene: TRBV27; CDR3aa: CASSLRPTGETQYF; CDR3nt: TGTGCCAGCAGTTTGCGACCGACGGGGGAGACCCAGTACTTC
abundance: -; j_gene: TRBJ2-3; len: 14; d_gene: -; v_gene: TRBV5-1; CDR3aa: CASSFGVGTDTQYF; CDR3nt: TGCGCCAGCAGCTTTGGGGTGGGGACAGATACGCAGTATTTT
abundance: -; j_gene: TRBJ2-5; len: 16; d_gene: -; v_gene: TRBV5-1; CDR3aa: CASSITGTVDLETQYF; CDR3nt: TGCGCCAGCAGCATCACCGGGACGGTAGATTTGGAGACCCAGTACTTC
abundance: -; j_gene: TRBJ1-1; len: 14; d_gene: -; v_gene: TRBV19; CDR3aa: CASSITGAATEAFF; CDR3nt: TGTGCCAGTAGTATAACGGGGGCGGCCACTGAAGCTTTCTTT
abundance: -; j_gene: TRBJ2-1; len: 14; d_gene: TRBD2; v_gene: TRBV6-4; CDR3aa: CASQRGPSYNEQFF; CDR3nt: TGTGCCTCCCAGCGGGGGCCCTCCTACAATGAGCAGTTCTTC
abundance: -; j_gene: TRBJ1-4; len: 13; d_gene: -; v_gene: TRBV6-5; CDR3aa: CASTQGSNEKLFF; CDR3nt: TGTGCCAGCACCCAGGGATCTAATGAAAAACTGTTTTTT
abundance: -; j_gene: TRBJ2-2; len: 17; d_gene: TRBD1; v_gene: TRBV19; CDR3aa: CASGYPFGTGVTGELFF; CDR3nt: TGTGCCAGTGGTTACCCATTCGGGACAGGGGTAACCGGGGAGCTGTTTTTT
abundance: -; j_gene: TRBJ2-5; len: 13; d_gene: -; v_gene: TRBV11-2; CDR3aa: CASSLSRAETQYF; CDR3nt: TGTGCCAGCAGCTTATCCAGGGCGGAGACCCAGTACTTC
abundance: -; j_gene: TRBJ1-1; len: 11; d_gene: -; v_gene: TRBV5-1; CDR3aa: CASTTNTEAFF; CDR3nt: TGCGCCAGCACGACGAACACTGAAGCTTTCTTT
abundance: -; j_gene: TRBJ2-3; len: 15; d_gene: TRBD1; v_gene: TRBV18; CDR3aa: CASSPGTGRTDTQYF; CDR3nt: TGTGCCAGCTCTCCCGGGACAGGGCGCACAGATACGCAGTATTTT
abundance: -; j_gene: TRBJ2-6; len: 15; d_gene: -; v_gene: TRBV3-1/TRBV3-2; CDR3aa: CASSQDRVMANVLTF; CDR3nt: TGTGCCAGCAGCCAAGATCGGGTAATGGCCAACGTCCTGACTTTC
abundance: -; j_gene: TRBJ2-7; len: 15; d_gene: -; v_gene: TRBV21-1; CDR3aa: CASSKWGRKEGEQYF; CDR3nt: TGTGCCAGCAGCAAATGGGGCAGGAAAGAGGGCGAGCAGTACTTC
abundance: -; j_gene: TRBJ2-5; len: 16; d_gene: TRBD2; v_gene: TRBV7-2; CDR3aa: CASSFALAGGQETQYF; CDR3nt: TGTGCCAGCAGCTTCGCTCTAGCGGGGGGTCAAGAGACCCAGTACTTC
abundance: once; j_gene: TRBJ2-7; len: 16; d_gene: -; v_gene: TRBV27; CDR3aa: CASSPPPGHGTYEQYF; CDR3nt: TGTGCCAGCAGTCCACCTCCAGGGCACGGGACCTACGAGCAGTACTTC
abundance: -; j_gene: TRBJ2-2; len: 17; d_gene: -; v_gene: TRBV5-1; CDR3aa: CASSPGPTGANTGELFF; CDR3nt: TGCGCCAGCAGCCCAGGACCCACGGGAGCGAACACCGGGGAGCTGTTTTTT
abundance: once; j_gene: TRBJ1-5; len: 18; d_gene: TRBD1; v_gene: TRBV15; CDR3aa: CATSGGGDRGPRNQPQHF; CDR3nt: TGTGCCACCAGCGGGGGTGGAGACAGGGGACCTCGCAATCAGCCCCAGCATTTT
abundance: -; j_gene: TRBJ2-1; len: 11; d_gene: -; v_gene: TRBV10-1; CDR3aa: CASSDAGEQFF; CDR3nt: TGCGCCAGCAGTGATGCCGGTGAGCAGTTCTTC
abundance: -; j_gene: TRBJ1-2; len: 16; d_gene: -; v_gene: TRBV5-1; CDR3aa: CASSWGAGAIDYGYTF; CDR3nt: TGCGCCAGCAGCTGGGGGGCGGGGGCGATCGACTATGGCTACACCTTC
abundance: once; j_gene: TRBJ2-7; len: 13; d_gene: TRBD1; v_gene: TRBV18; CDR3aa: CASSLGTGREQYF; CDR3nt: TGTGCCAGCTCACTCGGGACAGGCAGGGAGCAGTACTTC
abundance: once; j_gene: TRBJ2-5; len: 16; d_gene: -; v_gene: TRBV19; CDR3aa: CASSIEGLGYQETQYF; CDR3nt: TGTGCCAGTAGTATAGAAGGGTTGGGGTACCAAGAGACCCAGTACTTC
abundance: -; j_gene: TRBJ2-5; len: 14; d_gene: -; v_gene: TRBV24-1; CDR3aa: CATSDQGLMETQYF; CDR3nt: TGTGCCACCAGTGACCAGGGGCTTATGGAGACCCAGTACTTC
abundance: -; j_gene: TRBJ1-1; len: 13; d_gene: TRBD1; v_gene: TRBV24-1; CDR3aa: CATRRTGGAEAFF; CDR3nt: TGTGCCACCAGACGAACAGGGGGCGCTGAAGCTTTCTTT
abundance: -; j_gene: TRBJ2-4; len: 15; d_gene: -; v_gene: TRBV18; CDR3aa: CASSPAGPSGYIQYF; CDR3nt: TGTGCCAGCTCACCCGCTGGACCGTCAGGCTACATTCAGTACTTC
abundance: -; j_gene: TRBJ1-1; len: 11; d_gene: -; v_gene: TRBV30; CDR3aa: CAWGLNAEAFF; CDR3nt: TGTGCCTGGGGCCTTAACGCTGAAGCTTTCTTT
abundance: -; j_gene: TRBJ2-1; len: 16; d_gene: TRBD1; v_gene: TRBV19; CDR3aa: CASRGMDRGTYNEQFF; CDR3nt: TGTGCCAGTAGGGGGATGGACAGGGGGACCTACAATGAGCAGTTCTTC
abundance: -; j_gene: TRBJ1-5; len: 13; d_gene: -; v_gene: TRBV6-1; CDR3aa: CASSEQSNQPQHF; CDR3nt: TGTGCCAGCAGTGAGCAATCCAATCAGCCCCAGCATTTT